This is a list of T cell receptor beta chains from one sample in a study of blood T cell repertoires in COVID-19. The repertoire was sequenced with immunoSEQ multiplex PCR; TCRdb's copy has only in-frame clones and lacks some. The repertoire holds some 20,000 clones, with 85% to 90% as singletons. Sequencing used peripheral blood. The receptors here all came from a human donor in a cohort sampled during active COVID-19. The CDR3 runs from the conserved cysteine through the conserved F or W. Each record gives: clone size, V gene, D gene, J gene, CDR3 protein, CDR3 DNA. A D gene is named only where the DNA matches it firmly. A row's size may be missing; if present it is once, few, many or a size class.

-	TRBV19	-	TRBJ1-1	CASSPRGTRQNTEAFF	TGTGCCAGTAGTCCACGGGGGACGCGCCAGAACACTGAAGCTTTCTTT
-	TRBV27	TRBD1	TRBJ2-2	CASSLQGAPGELFF	TGTGCCAGCAGTTTGCAGGGGGCGCCCGGGGAGCTGTTTTTT
-	TRBV25-1	-	TRBJ2-7	CASSEWQGPADEQYF	TGTGCCAGCAGTGAATGGCAGGGCCCAGCCGACGAGCAGTACTTC
-	TRBV10-3	-	TRBJ1-6	CAISETGDLGSPLHF	TGTGCCATCAGTGAGACAGGCGACCTTGGCTCACCCCTCCACTTT
few	TRBV19	TRBD1	TRBJ1-4	CASSRNRGEKLFF	TGTGCCAGTTCCCGGAACAGGGGTGAAAAACTGTTTTTT
-	TRBV3-1/TRBV3-2	-	TRBJ2-5	CASSHSERQETQYF	TGTGCCAGCAGCCATAGCGAGCGACAAGAGACCCAGTACTTC
-	TRBV6-5	-	TRBJ2-3	CAAGGGLRDTQYF	TGTGCGGCTGGGGGGGGGCTGAGAGATACGCAGTATTTT
-	TRBV5-1	TRBD2	TRBJ2-1	CASSPGGGLTPNEQFF	TGCGCCAGCAGCCCGGGGGGGGGCCTAACTCCCAATGAGCAGTTCTTC
once	TRBV19	-	TRBJ2-5	CASSIRGGPQETQYF	TGTGCCAGTAGTATTAGGGGGGGTCCCCAAGAGACCCAGTACTTC
-	TRBV4-3	-	TRBJ2-2	CASSQNSPGLTNTGELFF	TGCGCCAGCAGCCAAAATAGTCCGGGACTGACGAACACCGGGGAGCTGTTTTTT
once	TRBV5-4	-	TRBJ1-3	CASSLIGGSGNTIYF	TGTGCCAGCAGCTTGATAGGGGGCTCTGGAAACACCATATATTTT
-	TRBV19	TRBD1	TRBJ1-5	CASSIGLTGTGLVAVGQPQHF	TGTGCCAGTAGTATAGGACTAACCGGGACAGGGTTAGTGGCGGTCGGACAGCCCCAGCATTTT
once	TRBV5-1	-	TRBJ1-2	CASSLGLEGLGRNGYTF	TGCGCCAGCAGCTTGGGGTTGGAGGGACTGGGAAGAAACGGCTACACCTTC
few	TRBV4-2	TRBD1	TRBJ1-1	CASSQDWGDRDTEAFF	TGTGCCAGCAGCCAAGATTGGGGAGACAGGGACACTGAAGCTTTCTTT
-	TRBV30	TRBD1	TRBJ1-4	CAMDRVANEKLFF	TGTGCCATGGACAGGGTGGCTAATGAAAAACTGTTTTTT
-	TRBV7-7	TRBD2	TRBJ2-2	CASSLQLAGGSGELFF	TGTGCCAGCAGTTTACAACTAGCGGGAGGATCCGGGGAGCTGTTTTTT
-	TRBV6-5	TRBD1	TRBJ2-7	CASSYSGTEAYEQYF	TGTGCCAGCAGTTACTCCGGGACAGAAGCGTACGAGCAGTACTTC
-	TRBV20-1	-	TRBJ2-3	CSASQTTTQYF	TGCAGTGCTAGTCAGACTACTACGCAGTATTTT
-	TRBV5-6	-	TRBJ2-7	CASSRLIAGEQYF	TGTGCCAGCAGCCGTTTGATTGCGGGCGAGCAGTACTTC
-	TRBV2	TRBD2	TRBJ2-7	CASSEVISGRYEQYF	TGTGCCAGCAGTGAAGTAATTAGCGGGAGATACGAGCAGTACTTC
-	TRBV7-2	-	TRBJ1-2	CASSLGGQARGYTF	TGTGCCAGCAGCTTAGGTGGGCAGGCCCGCGGCTACACCTTC
few	TRBV3-1/TRBV3-2	-	TRBJ1-4	CASSRGASGLFF	TGTGCCAGCAGCCGCGGCGCTTCTGGACTGTTTTTT
-	TRBV9	-	TRBJ2-3	CASSVGGGGPTDTQYF	TGTGCCAGCAGCGTAGGTGGGGGAGGCCCCACAGATACGCAGTATTTT